This entry is about one T cell receptor beta chain. This sample is drawn from a study of blood T cell repertoires in COVID-19. Overall study: Sources were T cells, B-cell-depleted T cells, or PBMCs; the material itself was cDNA or gDNA.

In germline, CDR1 is ENHRY, CDR2 SYGVKD. Trimming at V came to 6 bases and at J to 9 bases, leaving 9 bases not matched to a gene. The CDR3 runs to 15 residues. Produced via immunoSEQ multiplex PCR; TCRdb's table is partial and in-frame only. Here the sample spans 350,000 to 550,000 clones, roughly 89% being singletons. The receptor's source is a woman in her twenties or thirties with acute or convalescent COVID-19. The gene calls are TRBV10-3 and TRBJ2-1, with 12 bases identical to TRBD1. The material sequenced was peripheral blood. The DNA for the CDR3 is TGTGCCATCAGCCCCGGGACAGGGGGCTTTGGTGAGCAGTTCTTC. This codes for CAISPGTGGFGEQFF.